The source of this TCR beta chain is a study of T cell changes during pregnancy in multiple sclerosis. Data came from immunoSEQ multiplex PCR; TCRdb stores just in-frame clones and leaves some out. The table has 40,000 to 50,000 clones, about nine tenths seen once. Germline V gives CDR1 SNHLY, CDR2 FYNNEI. The CDR3 is 17 amino acids. Trimming cost V 2 bases and J 4 bases, with 18 bases left between them. This material consisted of CD8+ T cells from peripheral blood mononuclear cells, taken in the first trimester of pregnancy. The TCR comes from a female donor with multiple sclerosis, enrolled in a pregnancy study. V gene TRBV2 combines with J gene TRBJ1-3, with D perhaps matching TRBD1 (6 bases). CDR3 DNA sequence: TGTGCCAGCAGTGAATGGGACATTACCCATGCCGGAAACACCATATATTTT. It encodes CASSEWDITHAGNTIYF.